This passage covers 4 T cell receptor beta chains from one sample sequenced in a study of tumor and adjacent non-tumor tissue in lung cancer (dated by TCRdb to the late 2010s). Library preparation employed multiplex PCR. TCRdb names Illumina HiSeq 2500 as the instrument used. Following protocols modified from ARM-PCR, the researchers constructed TCRbeta libraries through three rounds of nested PCR with primers (Table S4). The public sequencing data were trimmed at Q25 with fastp and processed into clonotypes with MiXCR by TCRdb, which kept only in-frame beta chains. Each CDR3 protein gets just one entry, which takes the most common genes and DNA from the rows behind it. The sample table holds more than 85,000 distinct CDR3 sequences, of which roughly two thirds were seen once. About 15% of the sample lies in the top ten. RNA was extracted from bulk unsorted tissue and checked for quality with a NanoDrop ND-1000 and an Agilent 2100.

Source material: lung tumor tissue. Receptors were obtained from a man between 70 and 80 years old with non-small cell lung cancer.

This clonotype was recorded many times. The chain recombines TRBV29-1 with TRBJ2-5; TRBD2 aligns across 8 bases. This CDR3 spans 10 amino acids. The germline V gene has CDR1 SQVTM and CDR2 ANQGSEA. The ends lost 6 bases at V and 7 bases at J; junction bases unmatched: 1. The chain's CDR3 is CSVGGGTQYF. The CDR3 DNA reads TGCAGCGTCGGGGGGGGGACCCAGTACTTC.

As for this clonotype: One end of the junction varies from germline; a read error may be responsible. The chain is built from TRBV6-6 and TRBJ2-2; D remains ambiguous. Germline values: CDR1 MNHNY, CDR2 SVGAGI (reference sequence). This CDR3 region has 13 residues. CDR3 nucleotides: TGTGCCAGCAGGCGACATAACACAGGGGAGCTGTTTTTT. Amino acids: CASRRHNTGELFF.

At least ten counts were recorded for this clonotype. This may be a read error, as it is one base from a much larger clone. The rearrangement uses TRBV11-3 and TRBJ2-7; TRBD2 matches at 8 bases. The CDR3 spans 13 residues. In germline, CDR1 is SGHNT, CDR2 YENEEA. The CDR3 sequence: CAGSPPAGDEQYF. CDR3 DNA sequence: TGTGCCGGCAGCCCCCCAGCGGGAGACGAGCAGTACTTC.

As concerns this clonotype: This could be a read error, since a much larger clone is one nucleotide away. The chain recombines TRBV15 with TRBJ1-6, with TRBD1 as a possible D gene (5 bases). The CDR3 has 13 residues. Germline CDR1 reads LNHNV; CDR2 reads YYDKDF (reference sequence). V was cut by 6 bases and J by 15 bases, with 18 bases left in between. CDR3 DNA sequence: TGTGCCACCAGGACGACATGGTGGACACGCCTCCACTTT. Translation gives CATRTTWWTRLHF.